This TCR beta chain was captured in a study of blood T cell repertoires in COVID-19. The data were produced by immunoSEQ multiplex PCR, yet TCRdb's version contains in-frame clones alone and is incomplete. The sample lists 87,000 or so clones, about 90% occurring once. The count of this clone is one. The V end lost 3 bases, the J end lost 0 bases, and 6 bases lay between the germline ends. The CDR3 runs 14 residues. Germline assignment: CDR1 LGHDT and CDR2 YNNKEL (reference sequence). The genes are TRBV3-1 (or the pseudogene TRBV3-2) and TRBJ1-3; D possibly corresponds to TRBD1 (5 bases). Specimen: peripheral blood. This receptor was identified in a woman aged 45 to 65 with active or convalescent COVID-19. Written as DNA, the CDR3 is TGTGCCAGCAGCCAGACAGCCTCTGGAAACACCATATATTTT. Its protein product is CASSQTASGNTIYF.